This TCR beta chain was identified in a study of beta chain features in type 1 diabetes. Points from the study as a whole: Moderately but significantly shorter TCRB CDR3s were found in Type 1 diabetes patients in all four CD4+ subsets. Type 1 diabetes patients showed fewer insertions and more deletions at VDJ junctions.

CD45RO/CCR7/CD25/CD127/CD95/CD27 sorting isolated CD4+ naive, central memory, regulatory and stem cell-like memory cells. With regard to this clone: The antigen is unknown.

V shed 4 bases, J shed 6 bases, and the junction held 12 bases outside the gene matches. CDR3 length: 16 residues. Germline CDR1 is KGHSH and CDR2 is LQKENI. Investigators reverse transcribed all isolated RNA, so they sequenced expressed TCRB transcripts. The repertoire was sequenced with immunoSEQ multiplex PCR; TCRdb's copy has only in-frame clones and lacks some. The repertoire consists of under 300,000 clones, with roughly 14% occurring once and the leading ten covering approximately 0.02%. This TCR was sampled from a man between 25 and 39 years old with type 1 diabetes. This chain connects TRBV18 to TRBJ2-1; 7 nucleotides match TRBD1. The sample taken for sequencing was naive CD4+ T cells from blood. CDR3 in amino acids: CASSRGGESIANEQFF. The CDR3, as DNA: TGTGCCAGCTCACGAGGGGGCGAGAGTATAGCCAATGAGCAGTTCTTC.